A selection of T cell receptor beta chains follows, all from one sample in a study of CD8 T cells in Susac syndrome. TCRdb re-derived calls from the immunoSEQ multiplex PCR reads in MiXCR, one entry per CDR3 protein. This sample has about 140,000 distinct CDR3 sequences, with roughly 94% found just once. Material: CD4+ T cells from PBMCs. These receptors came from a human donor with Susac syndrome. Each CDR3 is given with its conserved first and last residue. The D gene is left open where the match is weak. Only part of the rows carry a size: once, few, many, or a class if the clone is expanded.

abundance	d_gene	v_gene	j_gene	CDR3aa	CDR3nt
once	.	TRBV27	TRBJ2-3	CASSTQGRRTDTQYF	TGTGCCAGCAGTACCCAAGGACGGCGCACAGATACGCAGTATTTT
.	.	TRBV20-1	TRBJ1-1	CSAPRQLNTEAFF	TGCAGTGCTCCCCGACAGCTGAACACTGAAGCTTTCTTT
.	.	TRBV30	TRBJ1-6	CAWSMGGDNSPLHF	TGTGCCTGGAGTATGGGCGGCGATAATTCACCCCTCCACTTT
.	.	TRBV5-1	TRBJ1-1	CASSLGTWANTEAFF	TGCGCCAGCAGCTTGGGGACTTGGGCGAACACTGAAGCTTTCTTT
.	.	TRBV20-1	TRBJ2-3	CSARDLGLGTDTQYF	TGCAGTGCTAGAGATTTGGGGCTAGGCACAGATACGCAGTATTTT
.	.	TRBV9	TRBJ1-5	CASSVGPYSNQPQHF	TGTGCCAGCAGCGTAGGCCCCTATAGCAATCAGCCCCAGCATTTT
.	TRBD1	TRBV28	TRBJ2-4	CASSLSPPNQGVAKNIQYF	TGTGCCAGCAGTTTATCCCCGCCGAACCAGGGGGTAGCCAAAAACATTCAGTACTTC
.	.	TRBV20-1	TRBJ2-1	CSARKESREQFF	TGCAGTGCTAGGAAGGAGTCGCGTGAGCAGTTCTTC
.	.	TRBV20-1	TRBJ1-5	CSVRYRDQPQHF	TGCAGTGTACGGTACAGGGACCAGCCCCAGCATTTT
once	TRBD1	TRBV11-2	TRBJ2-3	CASSSDRGYDTQYF	TGTGCCAGCAGCTCCGACAGGGGATACGATACGCAGTATTTT
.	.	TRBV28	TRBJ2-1	CASSFGRVDNEQFF	TGTGCCAGCAGTTTTGGCAGGGTTGACAATGAGCAGTTCTTC
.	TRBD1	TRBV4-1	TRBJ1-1	CASSLGRDSMNTEAFF	TGCGCCAGCAGCCTTGGGCGGGACAGCATGAACACTGAAGCTTTCTTT